This TCR beta chain originates from a study of tumor-infiltrating lymphocytes in primary liver carcinoma. Study-level information: The study included patients who were men and women aged 30 to 69 years.

Co-extraction of RNA and DNA was performed on 20-30 mg of unsorted bulk tissue. V lost 5 bases and J lost 8, with 16 bases in between. The CDR3 sequence is 13 residues long. Germline CDR1 and CDR2: MNHNS and SASEGT. The authors made TCR beta cDNA from around 500 ng total RNA with a constant-region primer. The TCR beta library was amplified through three nested multiplex PCR rounds in a modified ARM-PCR procedure. Use of TRBV1-TRBV30 forward primers with a C-beta reverse primer characterized the first two PCR rounds, which lasted ten to eleven cycles each. TCRdb re-called the multiplex PCR reads through MiXCR, storing one row per CDR3 protein. Found here are approximately 24,000 distinct CDR3 sequences, 78% of them singletons; the top ten hold about half.

The sequenced sample consisted of liver tumor tissue from sampling region 3. As to subset: tumor region T3, left-lateral pole. This chain uses TRBV6-1 with TRBJ2-7, with D hard to call. The source is a man aged 35 to 55 with primary liver carcinoma and hepatitis B virus infection. Written as DNA, the CDR3 is TGTGCCAGCAGTAAAAACATGGAAAACAAGCAGTACTTC. Its protein is CASSKNMENKQYF.